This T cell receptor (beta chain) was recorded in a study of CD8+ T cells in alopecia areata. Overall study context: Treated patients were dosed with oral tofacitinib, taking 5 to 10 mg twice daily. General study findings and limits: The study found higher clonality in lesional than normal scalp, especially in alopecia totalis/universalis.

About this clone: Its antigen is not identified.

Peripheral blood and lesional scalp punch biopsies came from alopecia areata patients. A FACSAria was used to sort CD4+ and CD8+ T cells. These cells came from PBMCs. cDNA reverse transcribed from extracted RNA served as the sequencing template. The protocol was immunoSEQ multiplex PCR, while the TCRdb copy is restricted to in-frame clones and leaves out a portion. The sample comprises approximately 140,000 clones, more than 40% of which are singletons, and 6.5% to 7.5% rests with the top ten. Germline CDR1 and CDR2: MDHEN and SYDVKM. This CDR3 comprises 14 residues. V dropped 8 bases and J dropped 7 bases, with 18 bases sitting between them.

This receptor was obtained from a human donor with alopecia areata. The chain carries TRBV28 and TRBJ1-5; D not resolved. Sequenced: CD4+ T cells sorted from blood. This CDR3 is CASSLVGSGQPQHF. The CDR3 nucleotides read TGTGCCAGCTCGTTGGTAGGTAGTGGCCAGCCCCAGCATTTT.